This T cell receptor beta chain was identified during a study of blood T cell repertoires in COVID-19. Study in general: COVID-19 samples from acute and convalescent phases originated in the United States, Italy and Spain. In each case, the material was cDNA or gDNA derived from T cells, B-cell-depleted T cells, or PBMCs.

Original data processing: It was from reference gene primer amplification that nucleated cell counts were estimated. The data were produced by immunoSEQ multiplex PCR, yet TCRdb's version contains in-frame clones alone and is incomplete. The DNA gave D and trimming, while V, J and clone size come from that table. This table has around 250,000 clones, roughly four fifths appearing once. The CDR3 runs to 12 residues. Germline V gene data show CDR1 as MGHRA and CDR2 as YSYEKL. V gave up 7 bases and J gave up 9 bases, with 10 bases separating them. The rearrangement links TRBV4-1 to TRBJ1-6; D perhaps matches TRBD1 (6 bases). The TCR sequence derives from an elderly woman with acute or convalescent COVID-19. Sequenced input: peripheral blood. CDR3 bases: TGCGCCAGCAAAGGGGGAAGTTCACCCCTCCACTTT. It encodes CASKGGSSPLHF.